In this sample, the clone carrying this T cell receptor beta chain turned up a few times. Antigen: not known. TCRdb analysed the reads with MiXCR anew, one entry per CDR3 protein. Of 310,000 or so distinct CDR3 sequences in the sample, roughly 26% were seen once. V lost 5 bases to trimming and J lost 2 bases, with 13 bases between them. The CDR3 is 15 residues long. The germline V gene encodes CDR1 MNHEY and CDR2 SVGEGT. The data were obtained in a study of T cell repertoires in cytomegalovirus infection. Study information: Public TCR beta signature analysis indicated the presence of both CMV infection and matching HLA type.

Study conclusions and caveats: Cumulative frequency (of public TCR beta family members) identified carriers of CMV plus the relevant HLA. Ex vivo responses were dominated by HLA-C-restricted CMV-specific TCR beta clonotypes.

What was sequenced was PBMCs. V is TRBV6-2 or TRBV6-3 and J is TRBJ1-5, with D perhaps TRBD1 (6 bases). The TCR was taken from a human donor in good health (CMV status not recorded). Some clones in this sample may be carry-over from other donors' samples. CDR3 protein: CASSHRAGGNQPQHF. CDR3 nucleotides: TGTGCCAGCAGTCACAGGGCGGGTGGCAATCAGCCCCAGCATTTT.